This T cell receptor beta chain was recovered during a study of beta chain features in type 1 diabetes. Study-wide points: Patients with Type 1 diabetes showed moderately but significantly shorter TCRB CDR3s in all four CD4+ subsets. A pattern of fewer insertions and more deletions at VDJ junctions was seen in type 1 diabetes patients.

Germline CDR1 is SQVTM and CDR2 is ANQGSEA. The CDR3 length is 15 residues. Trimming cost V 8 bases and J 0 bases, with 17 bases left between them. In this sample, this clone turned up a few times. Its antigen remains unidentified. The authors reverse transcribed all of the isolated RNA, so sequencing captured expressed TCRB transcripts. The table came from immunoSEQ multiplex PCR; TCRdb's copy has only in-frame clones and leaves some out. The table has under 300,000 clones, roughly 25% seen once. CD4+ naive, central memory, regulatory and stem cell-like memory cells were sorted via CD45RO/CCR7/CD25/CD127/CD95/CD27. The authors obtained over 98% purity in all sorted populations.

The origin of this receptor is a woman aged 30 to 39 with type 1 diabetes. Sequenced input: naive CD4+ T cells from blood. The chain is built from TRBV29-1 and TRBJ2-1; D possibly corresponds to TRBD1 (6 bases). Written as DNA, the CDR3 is TGCAGCCACTTAAGGGGGTCGAGCTCCTACAATGAGCAGTTCTTC. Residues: CSHLRGSSSYNEQFF.